This T cell receptor beta chain was sequenced in a study of Ad26.COV2.S vaccination and SARS-CoV-2 variants. Study-wide findings and caveats: Assessments of TCR breadth and depth may have underestimated the total T cell responses. Placebo and vaccine recipients had non-spike TCR breadth that was similar. Reported post-vaccination CD8+ and CD4+ T cell responses to spike showed substantial breadth. It was vaccine recipients, not placebo recipients, who had the higher spike-specific TCR breadth.

The CDR3 runs 16 residues. Germline V gene lookup returns CDR1 LGHDT and CDR2 YNNKEL (reference sequence). Trimming took off 0 bases at V and 3 bases at J, with 15 bases between the two ends. Assay: immunoSEQ multiplex PCR; the TCRdb copy retains only in-frame clones and omits some. The table lists about 100,000 clones, around 80% of them singletons. Worth noting for this clone: What it binds is unknown.

This TCR came from a human donor who had recovered from COVID-19. The source was peripheral blood, collected after recovery from COVID-19. V usage is TRBV3-1 (or the pseudogene TRBV3-2) and J usage is TRBJ2-7; D tentatively fits TRBD1 or TRBD2 (5 bases each). The CDR3 nucleotides read TGTGCCAGCAGCCAAGAAACCACCTCAGGGAGCTACGAGCAGTACTTC. Translated, it gives CASSQETTSGSYEQYF.